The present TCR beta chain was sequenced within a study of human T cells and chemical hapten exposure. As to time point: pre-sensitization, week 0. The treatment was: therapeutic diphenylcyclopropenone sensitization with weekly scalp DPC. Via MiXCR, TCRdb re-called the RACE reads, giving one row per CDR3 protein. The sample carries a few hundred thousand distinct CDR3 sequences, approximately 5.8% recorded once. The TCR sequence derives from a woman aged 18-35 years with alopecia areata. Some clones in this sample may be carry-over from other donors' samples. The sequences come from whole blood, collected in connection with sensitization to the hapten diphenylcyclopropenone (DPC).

DNA of the CDR3: TGTGCCAGCAGCTTGGGCCTCGAGGCCTACGAGCAGTACTTC. Its protein is CASSLGLEAYEQYF. The rearrangement uses TRBV12-3 or TRBV12-4 and TRBJ2-7; D is uncertain. CDR3 length: 14 amino acids. The V and J ends lost 6 bases and 2 bases respectively, with 14 bases between them.